This T cell receptor beta chain was retrieved from a study of T cell clonality in common variable immunodeficiency. Each donor provided about 5 to 9 ml of heparinized whole blood. Equal genomic DNA amounts from CVID and control samples were sequenced. The table came from immunoSEQ multiplex PCR; TCRdb's copy has only in-frame clones and leaves some out. The sample contains about 34,000 clones, none of them singletons. As for this clone: The antigen is undetermined. Coverage ceases 3 residues before the CDR3 finishes, and the germline J gene fills in the end.

CDR3 size: 15 residues. CDR1 is LNHDA and CDR2 is SQIVND in the germline V gene (reference sequence). V lost 5 bases and J lost 2; bases outside the gene matches: 9. Study-wide results and limits: The cause of increased CVID clonality remains unclear without subpopulation sequencing. TCRbeta clonality was increased in CVID versus healthy controls.

The sequence came from a person between 18 and 75 years old in good health. Material: peripheral blood mononuclear cells. J is TRBJ2-7 and V is TRBV19, with 7 bases aligning to TRBD2. CDR3 loop: CASSPWASGAYEQYF. CDR3 bases read: TGTGCCAGTAGTCCATGGGCTAGCGGAGCCTACGAG.